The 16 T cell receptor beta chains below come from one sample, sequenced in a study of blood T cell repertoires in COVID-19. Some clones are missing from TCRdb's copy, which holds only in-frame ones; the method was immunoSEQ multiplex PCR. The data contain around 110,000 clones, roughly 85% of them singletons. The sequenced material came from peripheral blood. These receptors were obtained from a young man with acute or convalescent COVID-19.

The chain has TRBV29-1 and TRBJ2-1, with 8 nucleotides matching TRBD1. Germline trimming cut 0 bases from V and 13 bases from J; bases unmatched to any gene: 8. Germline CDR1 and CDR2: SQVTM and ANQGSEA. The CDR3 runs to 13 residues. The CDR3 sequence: CSVEEGSGQEQFF. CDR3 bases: TGCAGCGTTGAAGAAGGGTCGGGACAGGAACAGTTCTTC.

CDR3 region: CASSPGGTNTGELFF. In DNA, the CDR3 is TGTGCCAGCTCACCGGGGGGGACGAACACCGGGGAGCTGTTTTTT. The chain carries TRBV18 and TRBJ2-2; 7 nucleotides agree with TRBD2. The junction had 1 base not matched to a gene; V was cut back by 3 bases and J by 0 bases. This CDR3 contains 15 residues. The germline gives CDR1 KGHSH, CDR2 LQKENI.

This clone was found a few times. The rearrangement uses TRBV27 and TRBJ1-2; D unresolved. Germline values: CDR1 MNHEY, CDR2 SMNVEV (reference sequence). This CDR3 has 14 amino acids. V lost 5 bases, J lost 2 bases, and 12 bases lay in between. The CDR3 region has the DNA TGTGCCAGCAGTCCCCAACGCAGGAACTATGGCTACACCTTC. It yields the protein CASSPQRRNYGYTF.

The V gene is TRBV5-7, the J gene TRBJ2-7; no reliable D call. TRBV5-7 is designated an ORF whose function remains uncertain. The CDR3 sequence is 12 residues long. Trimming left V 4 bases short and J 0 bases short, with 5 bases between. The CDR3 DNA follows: TGTGCCAGCAGCCCGAGCTCCTACGAGCAGTACGTC. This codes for CASSPSSYEQYV.

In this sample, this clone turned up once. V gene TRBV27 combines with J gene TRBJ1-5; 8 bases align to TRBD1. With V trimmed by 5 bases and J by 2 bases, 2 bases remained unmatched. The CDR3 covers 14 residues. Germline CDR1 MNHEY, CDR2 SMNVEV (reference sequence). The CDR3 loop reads CASSMTGGNQPQHF. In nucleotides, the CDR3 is TGTGCCAGCAGTATGACAGGGGGCAATCAGCCCCAGCATTTT.

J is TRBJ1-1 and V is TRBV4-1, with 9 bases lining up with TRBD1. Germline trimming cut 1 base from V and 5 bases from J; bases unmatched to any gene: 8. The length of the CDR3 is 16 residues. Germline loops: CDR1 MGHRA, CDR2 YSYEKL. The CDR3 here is CASSQATGQGLTEAFF. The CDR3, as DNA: TGCGCCAGCAGCCAAGCTACGGGACAGGGATTGACTGAAGCTTTCTTT.

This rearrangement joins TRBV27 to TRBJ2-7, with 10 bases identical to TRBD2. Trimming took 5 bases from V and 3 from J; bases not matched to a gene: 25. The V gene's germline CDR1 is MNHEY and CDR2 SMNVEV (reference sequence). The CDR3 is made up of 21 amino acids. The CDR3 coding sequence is TGTGCCAGCAGTCCATTCTCCCTAAGCGGGAGGGAACCTTTTACCCTCTACGAGCAGTACGTC. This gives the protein CASSPFSLSGREPFTLYEQYV.

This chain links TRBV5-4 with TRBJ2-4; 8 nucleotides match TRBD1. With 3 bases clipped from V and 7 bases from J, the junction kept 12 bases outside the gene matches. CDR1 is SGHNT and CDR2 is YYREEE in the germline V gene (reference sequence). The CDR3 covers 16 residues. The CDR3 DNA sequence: TGTGCCAGCAGCTCAGGACAGGGAATGTTTCGGAACATTCAGTACTTC. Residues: CASSSGQGMFRNIQYF.

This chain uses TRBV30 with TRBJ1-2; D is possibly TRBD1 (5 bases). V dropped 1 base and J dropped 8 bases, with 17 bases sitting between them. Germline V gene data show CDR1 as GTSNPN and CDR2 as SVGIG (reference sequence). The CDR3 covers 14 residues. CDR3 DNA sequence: TGTGCCTGGAGTGGCCCGGGACTTCCTTACGGCTACACCTTC. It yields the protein CAWSGPGLPYGYTF.

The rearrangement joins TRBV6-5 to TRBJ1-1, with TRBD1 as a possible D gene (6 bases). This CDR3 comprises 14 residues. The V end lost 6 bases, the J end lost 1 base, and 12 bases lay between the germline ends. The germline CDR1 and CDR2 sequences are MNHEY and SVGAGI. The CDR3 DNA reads TGTGCCAGCAGACCCGGACAGCCGAACACTGAAGCTTTCTTT. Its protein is CASRPGQPNTEAFF.

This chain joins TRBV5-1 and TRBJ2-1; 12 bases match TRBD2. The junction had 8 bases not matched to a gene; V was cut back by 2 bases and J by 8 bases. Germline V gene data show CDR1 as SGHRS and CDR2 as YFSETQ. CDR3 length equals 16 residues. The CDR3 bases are TGCGCCAGCAGCTTTGGGACTAGCGGGCGTGGGGATGAGCAGTTCTTC. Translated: CASSFGTSGRGDEQFF.

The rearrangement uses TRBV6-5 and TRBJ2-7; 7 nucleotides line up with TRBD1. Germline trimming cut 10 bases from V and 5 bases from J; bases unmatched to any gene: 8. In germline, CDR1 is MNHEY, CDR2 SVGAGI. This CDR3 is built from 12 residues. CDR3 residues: CATSQGGHEQYF. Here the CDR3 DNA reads TGTGCCACATCCCAAGGGGGCCACGAGCAGTACTTC.

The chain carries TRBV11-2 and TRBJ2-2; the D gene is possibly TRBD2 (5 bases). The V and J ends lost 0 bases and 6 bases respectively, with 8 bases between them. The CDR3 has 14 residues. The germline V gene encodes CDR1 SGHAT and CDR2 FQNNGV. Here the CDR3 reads CASSLDVRAGELFF. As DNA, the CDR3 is TGTGCCAGCAGCTTAGACGTGAGGGCCGGGGAGCTGTTTTTT.

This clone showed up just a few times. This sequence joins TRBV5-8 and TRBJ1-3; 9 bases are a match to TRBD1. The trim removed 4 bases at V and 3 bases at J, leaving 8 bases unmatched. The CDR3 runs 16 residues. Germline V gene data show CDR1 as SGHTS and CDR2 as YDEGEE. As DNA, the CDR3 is TGTGCCAGCAGCCCCCGAGGACAGGGGTTTGGAAACACCATATATTTT. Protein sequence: CASSPRGQGFGNTIYF. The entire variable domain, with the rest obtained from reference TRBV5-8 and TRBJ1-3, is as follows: EAGVTQSPTHLIKTRGQQATLRCSPISGHTSVYWYQQALGLGLQFLLWYDEGEERNRGNFPPRFSGRQFPNYSSELNVNALELEDSALYLCASSPRGQGFGNTIYFGEGSWLTVV.

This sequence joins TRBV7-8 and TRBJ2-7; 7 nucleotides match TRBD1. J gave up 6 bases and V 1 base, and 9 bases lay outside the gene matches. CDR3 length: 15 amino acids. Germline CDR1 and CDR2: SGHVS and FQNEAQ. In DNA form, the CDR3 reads TGTGCCAGCAGCTTAGAGGGACAGCCCCATGGCGAGCAGTACTTC. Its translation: CASSLEGQPHGEQYF. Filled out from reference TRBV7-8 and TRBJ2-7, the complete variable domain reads GAGVSQSPRYKVAKRGQDVALRCDPISGHVSLFWYQQALGQGPEFLTYFQNEAQLDKSGLPSDRFFAERPEGSVSTLKIQRTQQEDSAVYLCASSLEGQPHGEQYFGPGTRLTVT.

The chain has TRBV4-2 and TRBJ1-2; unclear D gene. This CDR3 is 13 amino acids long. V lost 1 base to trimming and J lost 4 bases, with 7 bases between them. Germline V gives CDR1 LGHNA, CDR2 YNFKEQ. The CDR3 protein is CASSQGYSYGYTF. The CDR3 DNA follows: TGTGCCAGCAGCCAAGGCTATTCCTATGGCTACACCTTC.